This T cell receptor (beta chain) is drawn from a study of T cells in localized non-small cell lung cancer. Clones were read by immunoSEQ multiplex PCR, and TCRdb kept only the in-frame ones, dropping some. The data show about 41,000 clones, roughly nine tenths seen once. The CDR3 contains 12 residues. Germline V gene lookup returns CDR1 SGHRS and CDR2 YFSETQ. With 5 bases removed from V and 5 bases from J, the gap between germline ends came to 10 bases. Whole-study results and caveats: Across samples, adjacent lung featured a median 57 of the top 100 tumor clones.

Turning to this clone: Antigen specificity is unknown.

The sequence came from a woman aged 18 to 49 with stage III lung adenocarcinoma. V usage is TRBV5-1 and J usage is TRBJ1-1, with a possible D match to TRBD1 (5 bases). Sequencing used peripheral blood, obtained before any cancer treatment. CDR3 sequence (DNA): TGCGCCAGCAGGGGGGTAGGGACTGAAGCTTTCTTT. This sequence encodes CASRGVGTEAFF. The variable domain in full, with the rest retrieved from reference TRBV5-1 and TRBJ1-1, is KAGVTQTPRYLIKTRGQQVTLSCSPISGHRSVSWYQQTPGQGLQFLFEYFSETQRNKGNFPGRFSGRQFSNSRSEMNVSTLELGDSALYLCASRGVGTEAFFGQGTRLTVV.